Following are 28 T cell receptor beta chains from one sample sequenced in a study of blood T cell repertoires in COVID-19. Profiling relied on immunoSEQ multiplex PCR, and the TCRdb table lists in-frame clones only, not all of them. The sample has some 170,000 clones, approximately 83% seen once. The sample taken for sequencing was peripheral blood. The source of these receptors is a woman aged 40 to 49 with COVID-19, enrolled during active disease.

Remarks on this clone: A junction boundary mismatches the germline segment, possibly from a read error. The gene calls are TRBV19 and TRBJ2-3, with D maybe TRBD1 (5 bases). CDR1 is LNHDA and CDR2 is SQIVND in the germline V gene (reference sequence). The CDR3 is made up of 11 amino acids. The CDR3 region is CASSRTPTRHF. CDR3 sequence (DNA): TGTGCCAGTAGTCGGACACCTACCCGGCATTTT.

The rearrangement links TRBV23-1 to TRBJ1-3; 7 bases match TRBD1. TRBV23-1 is designated an ORF whose function remains uncertain. The junction had 19 bases not matched to a gene; V was cut back by 8 bases and J by 0 bases. CDR3 length: 19 residues. The CDR3 here is CASPIPGQSFKFSGNTIYF. Written as DNA, the CDR3 is TGCGCCAGCCCAATACCGGGACAGAGTTTTAAGTTCTCTGGAAACACCATATATTTT.

This chain uses TRBV28 with TRBJ1-4, with 9 positions matching TRBD1. V lost 8 bases and J lost 8; bases outside the gene matches: 6. Germline V gives CDR1 MDHEN, CDR2 SYDVKM. The CDR3 is 13 amino acids. The CDR3 spells CASLDRGVEKLFF. In DNA, the CDR3 is TGTGCCAGCTTGGACAGGGGTGTGGAAAAACTGTTTTTT.

J is TRBJ1-2 and V is TRBV19, with D possibly TRBD1 on 5 matching bases. CDR3 size: 13 residues. Germline V gives CDR1 LNHDA, CDR2 SQIVND (reference sequence). Trimming stripped 3 bases from V and 6 bases from J, with 11 bases between. The CDR3 sequence: CASSMGLGDGYTF. In DNA form, the CDR3 reads TGTGCCAGTAGTATGGGACTGGGAGATGGCTACACCTTC.

This chain uses TRBV28 with TRBJ2-6; D call uncertain. The CDR3 has 15 amino acids. The germline gives CDR1 MDHEN, CDR2 SYDVKM. Trimming shortened V by 5 bases and J by 4 bases, and 12 bases separated the two germline ends. For the CDR3, the DNA is TGTGCCAGCAGTACTTCCCCACTCGGGGCCAACGTCCTGACTTTC. The encoded protein is CASSTSPLGANVLTF. The full variable domain, in which reference TRBV28 and TRBJ2-6 provide the parts outside the CDR3, is DVKVTQSSRYLVKRTGEKVFLECVQDMDHENMFWYRQDPGLGLRLIYFSYDVKMKEKGDIPEGYSVSREKKERFSLILESASTNQTSMYLCASSTSPLGANVLTFGAGSRLTVL.

The rearrangement links TRBV19 to TRBJ1-4; 7 bases fit TRBD1. The CDR3 has 15 residues. With V trimmed by 6 bases and J by 5 bases, 9 bases remained unmatched. Germline CDR1 and CDR2: LNHDA and SQIVND (reference sequence). In DNA, the CDR3 is TGTGCCAGTAGAACGCTCGGGACAGAGAATGAAAAACTGTTTTTT. Translated, it gives CASRTLGTENEKLFF.

The chain is built from TRBV19 and TRBJ2-2, with TRBD1 matching over 9 bases. The CDR3 spans 15 residues. Unmatched junction bases numbered 6, after V lost 7 bases and J lost 3 bases. Per the germline V gene, CDR1 is LNHDA and CDR2 is SQIVND (reference sequence). The CDR3 sequence is CASIMTGGDTGELFF. The CDR3 region has the DNA TGTGCCAGTATAATGACAGGGGGGGACACCGGGGAGCTGTTTTTT.

J is TRBJ2-2 and V is TRBV19, with 7 bases aligning to TRBD1. This CDR3 spans 14 amino acids. Per germline, CDR1 LNHDA and CDR2 SQIVND (reference sequence). After removal of 7 bases from V and 6 bases from J, the junction contained 8 bases not matched to a gene. DNA of the CDR3: TGTGCCAGTATTCCCCGGCAGGGGGCCGGGGAGCTGTTTTTT. Encoded protein: CASIPRQGAGELFF.

The chain carries TRBV28 and TRBJ2-7; TRBD2 might be the D (6 bases). Trimming shortened V by 7 bases and J by 1 base, and 14 bases separated the two germline ends. Germline CDR1 is MDHEN and CDR2 is SYDVKM. The CDR3 is 14 residues long. CDR3: CASISPSVSYEQYF. The CDR3 coding sequence is TGTGCCAGCATTTCGCCTAGCGTTTCCTACGAGCAGTACTTC.

V and J are TRBV5-1 and TRBJ2-3; 8 positions agree with TRBD2. Germline trimming cut 2 bases from V and 4 bases from J; bases unmatched to any gene: 3. This CDR3 is 14 amino acids long. Germline V lookup: CDR1 SGHRS, CDR2 YFSETQ. For the CDR3, the DNA is TGCGCCAGCAGCTTTGGACTAGCAGCAGATACGCAGTATTTT. This codes for CASSFGLAADTQYF.

The V gene is TRBV5-1, the J gene TRBJ2-7; 10 bases map to TRBD2. There are 15 residues in the CDR3. The germline gives CDR1 SGHRS, CDR2 YFSETQ. Trimming took 2 bases from V and 0 from J; bases not matched to a gene: 2. This CDR3 reads CASSFLAGASYEQYF. The CDR3 nucleotides are TGCGCCAGCAGCTTTCTAGCGGGGGCCTCCTACGAGCAGTACTTC. The full variable domain, completed using reference TRBV5-1 and TRBJ2-7, is KAGVTQTPRYLIKTRGQQVTLSCSPISGHRSVSWYQQTPGQGLQFLFEYFSETQRNKGNFPGRFSGRQFSNSRSEMNVSTLELGDSALYLCASSFLAGASYEQYFGPGTRLTVT.

The chain uses TRBV18 and TRBJ1-6; D remains ambiguous. The CDR3 is made up of 14 amino acids. Germline lookup yields CDR1 KGHSH and CDR2 LQKENI. V lost 2 bases and J 7 bases, leaving 9 bases between the germline ends. The CDR3 reads CASSPGPGNSPLHF. CDR3 nucleotides: TGTGCCAGCTCACCAGGCCCGGGGAATTCACCCCTCCACTTT.

This chain uses TRBV6-6 with TRBJ1-5; the match to TRBD1 covers 7 bases. CDR1 and CDR2 from the germline V gene are MNHNY and SVGAGI (reference sequence). V shed 6 bases and J 7 bases; nucleotides not matched to a gene: 9. The CDR3 loop spans 14 amino acids. The CDR3 loop is CASRRGRGDQPQHF. CDR3 sequence (DNA): TGTGCCAGCAGAAGGGGGCGGGGGGACCAGCCCCAGCATTTT.

The genes are TRBV4-1 and TRBJ1-5; D uncertain. The V and J ends lost 0 bases and 3 bases respectively, with 9 bases between them. Germline CDR1 and CDR2: MGHRA and YSYEKL. The CDR3 contains 15 residues. CDR3 residues: CASSQDVSLNQPQHF. The CDR3 DNA sequence: TGCGCCAGCAGCCAAGATGTAAGCCTCAATCAGCCCCAGCATTTT.

The genes are TRBV18 and TRBJ2-4, with D possibly TRBD2 on 5 matching bases. The CDR3 covers 14 residues. Germline V gene data show CDR1 as KGHSH and CDR2 as LQKENI. V gave up 3 bases and J gave up 5 bases, with 11 bases separating them. CDR3 residues: CASSPQLGENIQYF. The CDR3 region has the DNA TGTGCCAGCTCACCCCAGTTGGGAGAAAACATTCAGTACTTC.

V gene TRBV3-1 (or the pseudogene TRBV3-2) combines with J gene TRBJ2-7; a possible D gene is TRBD2 (5 bases). The CDR3 runs to 16 residues. Deletions cut 4 bases from V and 1 base from J, with 17 bases between. CDR1 and CDR2 from the germline V gene are LGHDT and YNNKEL (reference sequence). CDR3: CASSPLISGSSYEQYF. As DNA, the CDR3 is TGTGCCAGCAGCCCCCTTATTTCGGGGAGTTCCTACGAGCAGTACTTC.

The genes are TRBV5-4 and TRBJ1-1; the match to TRBD1 covers 7 bases. Germline V CDR1 and CDR2: SGHNT, YYREEE (reference sequence). V shed 4 bases, J shed 5 bases, and the junction held 11 bases outside the gene matches. The CDR3 covers 15 residues. The CDR3 reads CASSLIGRRGTEAFF. CDR3 sequence (DNA): TGTGCCAGCAGCCTAATAGGACGCAGGGGGACTGAAGCTTTCTTT. The full variable domain, completed using reference TRBV5-4 and TRBJ1-1, is ETGVTQSPTHLIKTRGQQVTLRCSSQSGHNTVSWYQQALGQGPQFIFQYYREEENGRGNFPPRFSGLQFPNYSSELNVNALELDDSALYLCASSLIGRRGTEAFFGQGTRLTVV.

This clone was seen more than once but under ten times. The chain carries TRBV6-5 and TRBJ1-6; TRBD1 aligns across 7 bases. Germline V gene lookup returns CDR1 MNHEY and CDR2 SVGAGI. CDR3 length equals 13 residues. Trimming took 7 bases from V and 9 from J; bases not matched to a gene: 6. Here the CDR3 DNA reads TGTGCCAGCACCCAGAGACAGGGTTCACCCCTCCACTTT. Translation: CASTQRQGSPLHF.

The chain uses TRBV15 and TRBJ2-1, with D possibly matching TRBD2 (6 bases). The CDR3 consists of 17 residues. Trimming took off 2 bases at V and 0 bases at J, with 14 bases between the two ends. The V gene's germline CDR1 is LNHNV and CDR2 YYDKDF (reference sequence). The CDR3 DNA reads TGTGCCACCAGCAGATCCGGGACTCGGAGCTCCTACAATGAGCAGTTCTTC. This sequence encodes CATSRSGTRSSYNEQFF.

The chain uses TRBV6-6 and TRBJ1-5; tentatively, D is TRBD1 (5 bases). This CDR3 is built from 14 residues. The V end lost 5 bases, the J end lost 2 bases, and 10 bases lay between the germline ends. The germline V gene encodes CDR1 MNHNY and CDR2 SVGAGI (reference sequence). The DNA for the CDR3 is TGTGCCAGCAGTCGGCAGGGTGGCAATCAGCCCCAGCATTTT. Its translation is CASSRQGGNQPQHF.

The V and J genes are TRBV3-1 (or the pseudogene TRBV3-2) and TRBJ2-5; D not resolved. The CDR3 has 17 amino acids. V was pared by 0 bases and J by 2 bases, with 16 bases between. Germline V CDR1 and CDR2: LGHDT, YNNKEL (reference sequence). CDR3 in DNA: TGTGCCAGCAGCCAAGATCGAACTCCGGTTTCTCAAGAGACCCAGTACTTC. It specifies CASSQDRTPVSQETQYF.

The chain carries TRBV11-2 and TRBJ1-3; 8 bases are a match to TRBD1. CDR3 size: 15 residues. Trimming at V came to 4 bases and at J to 6 bases, leaving 8 bases not matched to a gene. Germline CDR1 is SGHAT and CDR2 is FQNNGV. CDR3 amino acids: CASSSAGQGLNTIYF. The CDR3, as DNA: TGTGCCAGCAGCTCCGCCGGACAGGGACTAAACACCATATATTTT.

The rearrangement links TRBV21-1 to TRBJ1-2; TRBD1, as called in the table, went unchecked against the DNA. TRBV21-1 is labeled a pseudogene. This CDR3 is 16 amino acids long. CDR3 DNA sequence: TGTGCCAGCGGCCCCGCCTACAGATCGAGTAACTATGGCTACACCTTC. Translated, it gives CASGPAYRSSNYGYTF.

The chain couples TRBV2 to TRBJ1-1, with D perhaps TRBD1 (6 bases). Trimming removed 0 bases from V and 3 bases from J, with 14 bases in between. CDR1 and CDR2 from the germline V gene are SNHLY and FYNNEI. The CDR3 spans 16 residues. CDR3 bases: TGTGCCAGCAGTGAAGCTACATTCAGGGGCGACACTGAAGCTTTCTTT. Translation: CASSEATFRGDTEAFF.

This clone was found once. The rearrangement uses TRBV7-2 and TRBJ1-5; tentative D call: TRBD1 (6 bases). The CDR3 runs to 14 residues. CDR1 and CDR2 from the germline V gene are SGHTA and FQGNSA. V lost 2 bases and J lost 3, with 8 bases in between. This CDR3 is CASSLRGYNQPQHF. The CDR3 bases are TGTGCCAGCAGCTTAAGGGGGTACAATCAGCCCCAGCATTTT.

V and J are TRBV7-2 and TRBJ1-1; 8 positions match TRBD1. The CDR3 runs 14 residues. CDR1 is SGHTA and CDR2 is FQGNSA in the germline V gene. The ends lost 3 bases at V and 6 bases at J; junction bases unmatched: 6. This chain's CDR3 is CASSFTRGRAEAFF. CDR3 coding DNA: TGTGCCAGCAGCTTTACCAGGGGGCGGGCTGAAGCTTTCTTT. The entire variable domain, with the rest obtained from reference TRBV7-2 and TRBJ1-1, is as follows: GAGVSQSPSNKVTEKGKDVELRCDPISGHTALYWYRQSLGQGLEFLIYFQGNSAPDKSGLPSDRFSAERTGGSVSTLTIQRTQQEDSAVYLCASSFTRGRAEAFFGQGTRLTVV.

This clone is a singleton in its sample. The V and J genes are TRBV18 and TRBJ1-6; D is perhaps TRBD1 (6 bases). The CDR3 is 14 residues long. Germline values: CDR1 KGHSH, CDR2 LQKENI. Trimming took off 2 bases at V and 10 bases at J, with 12 bases between the two ends. The CDR3 region has the DNA TGTGCCAGCTCACCAAGGGGGAGCGGATCACCCCTCCACTTT. This gives the protein CASSPRGSGSPLHF.

This clone came up a few times. The chain is built from TRBV5-1 and TRBJ1-2, with D maybe TRBD1 (5 bases). Germline CDR1 SGHRS, CDR2 YFSETQ. The CDR3 extends over 14 amino acids. V dropped 3 bases and J dropped 2 bases, with 11 bases sitting between them. This chain's CDR3 is CASSSGGRNYGYTF. Written as DNA, the CDR3 is TGCGCCAGCAGCTCGGGGGGACGGAACTATGGCTACACCTTC.